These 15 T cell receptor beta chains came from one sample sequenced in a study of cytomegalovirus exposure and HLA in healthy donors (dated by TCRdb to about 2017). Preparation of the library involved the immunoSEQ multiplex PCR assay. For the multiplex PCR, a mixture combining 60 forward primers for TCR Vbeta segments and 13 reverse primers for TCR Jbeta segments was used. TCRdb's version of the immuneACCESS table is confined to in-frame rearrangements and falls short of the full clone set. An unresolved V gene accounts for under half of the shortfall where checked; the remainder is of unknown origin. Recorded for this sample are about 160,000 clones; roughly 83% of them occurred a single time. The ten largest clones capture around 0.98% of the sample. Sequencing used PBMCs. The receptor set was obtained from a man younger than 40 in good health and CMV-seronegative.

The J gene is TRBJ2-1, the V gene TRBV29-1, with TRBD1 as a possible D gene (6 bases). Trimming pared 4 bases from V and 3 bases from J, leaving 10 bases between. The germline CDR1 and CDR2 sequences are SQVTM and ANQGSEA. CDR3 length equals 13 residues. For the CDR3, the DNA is TGCAGCGTTGTCGGACAGAACTACAATGAGCAGTTCTTC. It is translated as CSVVGQNYNEQFF.

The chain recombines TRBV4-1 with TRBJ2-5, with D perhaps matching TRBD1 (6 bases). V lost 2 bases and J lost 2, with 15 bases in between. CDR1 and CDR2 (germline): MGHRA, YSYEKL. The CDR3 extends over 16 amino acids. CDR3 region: CASSQSPGQLQETQYF. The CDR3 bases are TGCGCCAGCAGCCAAAGTCCGGGACAATTACAAGAGACCCAGTACTTC.

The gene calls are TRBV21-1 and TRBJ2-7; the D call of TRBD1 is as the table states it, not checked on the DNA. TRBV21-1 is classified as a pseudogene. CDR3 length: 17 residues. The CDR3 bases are TGTGCCAGCGCAAAACCGGACAGGGGCCGGGGAAACTACGAGCAGTACTTC. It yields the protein CASAKPDRGRGNYEQYF.

The CDR3 DNA reads as TGTGCCAGCAGCTTAGGCCCGGGACTAGCGGGAGTGAGGACCCAGTACTTC. It translates to CASSLGPGLAGVRTQYF. The chain employs TRBV7-2 and TRBJ2-5; 14 bases map to TRBD2. V lost 1 base, J lost 7 bases, and 8 bases stayed unmatched. The germline gives CDR1 SGHTA, CDR2 FQGNSA. The CDR3 spans 17 residues.

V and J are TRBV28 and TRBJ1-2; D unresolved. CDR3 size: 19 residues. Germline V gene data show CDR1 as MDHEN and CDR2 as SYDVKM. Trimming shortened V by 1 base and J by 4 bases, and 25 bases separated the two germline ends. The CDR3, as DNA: TGTGCCAGCAGTTTATATGGCCTGGGCTTGTCTGGGCCGATCTATGGCTACACCTTC. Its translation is CASSLYGLGLSGPIYGYTF.

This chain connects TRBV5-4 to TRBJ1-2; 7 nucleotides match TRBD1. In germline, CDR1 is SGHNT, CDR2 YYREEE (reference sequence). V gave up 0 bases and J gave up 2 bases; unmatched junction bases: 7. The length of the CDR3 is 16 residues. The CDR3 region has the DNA TGTGCCAGCAGCTTGGGGGGACAGATTTCAAACTATGGCTACACCTTC. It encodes CASSLGGQISNYGYTF.

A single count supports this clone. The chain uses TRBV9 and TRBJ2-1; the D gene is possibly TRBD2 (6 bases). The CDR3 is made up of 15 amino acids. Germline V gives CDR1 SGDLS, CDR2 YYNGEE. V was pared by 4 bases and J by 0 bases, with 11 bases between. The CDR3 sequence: CASSLSGDSYNEQFF. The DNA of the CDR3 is TGTGCCAGCAGCCTTAGCGGTGACTCCTACAATGAGCAGTTCTTC.

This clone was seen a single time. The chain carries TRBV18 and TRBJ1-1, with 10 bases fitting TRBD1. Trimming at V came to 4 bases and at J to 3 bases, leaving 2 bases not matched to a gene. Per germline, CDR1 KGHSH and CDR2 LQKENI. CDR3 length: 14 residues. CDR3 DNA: TGTGCCAGCTCACTCGGGACAGGGGACACTGAAGCTTTCTTT. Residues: CASSLGTGDTEAFF. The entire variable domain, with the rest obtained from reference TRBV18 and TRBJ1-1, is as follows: NAGVMQNPRHLVRRRGQEARLRCSPMKGHSHVYWYRQLPEEGLKFMVYLQKENIIDESGMPKERFSAEFPKEGPSILRIQQVVRGDSAAYFCASSLGTGDTEAFFGQGTRLTVV.

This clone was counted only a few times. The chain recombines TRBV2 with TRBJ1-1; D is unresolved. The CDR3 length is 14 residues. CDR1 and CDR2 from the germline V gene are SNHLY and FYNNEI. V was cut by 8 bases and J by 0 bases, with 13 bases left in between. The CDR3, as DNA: TGTGCCAGCCATAAGAGCGGCCTGAACACTGAAGCTTTCTTT. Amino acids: CASHKSGLNTEAFF. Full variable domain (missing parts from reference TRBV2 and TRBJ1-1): EPEVTQTPSHQVTQMGQEVILRCVPISNHLYFYWYRQILGQKVEFLVSFYNNEISEKSEIFDDQFSVERPDGSNFTLKIRSTKLEDSAMYFCASHKSGLNTEAFFGQGTRLTVV.

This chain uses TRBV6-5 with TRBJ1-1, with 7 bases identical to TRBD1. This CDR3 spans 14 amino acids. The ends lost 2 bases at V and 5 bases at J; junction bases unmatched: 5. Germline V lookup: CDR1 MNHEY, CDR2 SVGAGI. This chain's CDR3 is CASSYGAGGTEAFF. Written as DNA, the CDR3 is TGTGCCAGCAGTTACGGGGCAGGGGGGACTGAAGCTTTCTTT.

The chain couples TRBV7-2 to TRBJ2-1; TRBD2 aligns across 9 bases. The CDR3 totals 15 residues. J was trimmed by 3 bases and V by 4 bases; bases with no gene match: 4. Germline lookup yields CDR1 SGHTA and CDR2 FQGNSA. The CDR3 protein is CASSYSGGRYNEQFF. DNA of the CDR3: TGTGCCAGCAGCTATAGCGGGGGACGCTACAATGAGCAGTTCTTC.

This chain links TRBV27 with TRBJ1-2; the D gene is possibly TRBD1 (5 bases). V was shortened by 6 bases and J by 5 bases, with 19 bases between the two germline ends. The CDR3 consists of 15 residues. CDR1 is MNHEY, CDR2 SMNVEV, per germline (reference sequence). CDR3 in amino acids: CASRSFGTAGYGYTF. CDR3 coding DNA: TGTGCCAGCAGAAGCTTCGGGACGGCGGGGTATGGCTACACCTTC.

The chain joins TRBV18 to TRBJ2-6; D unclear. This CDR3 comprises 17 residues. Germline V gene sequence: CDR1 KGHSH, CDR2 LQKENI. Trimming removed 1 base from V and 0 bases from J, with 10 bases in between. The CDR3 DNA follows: TGTGCCAGCTCACCACTTTCCGGTAGCTCTGGGGCCAACGTCCTGACTTTC. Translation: CASSPLSGSSGANVLTF.

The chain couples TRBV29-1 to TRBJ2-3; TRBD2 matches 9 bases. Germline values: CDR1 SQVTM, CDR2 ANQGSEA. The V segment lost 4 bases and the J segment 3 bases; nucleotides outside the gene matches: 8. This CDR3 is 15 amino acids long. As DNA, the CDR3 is TGCAGCGTTGGCCGGCTAGCGGGGAAAACAGATACGCAGTATTTT. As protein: CSVGRLAGKTDTQYF.

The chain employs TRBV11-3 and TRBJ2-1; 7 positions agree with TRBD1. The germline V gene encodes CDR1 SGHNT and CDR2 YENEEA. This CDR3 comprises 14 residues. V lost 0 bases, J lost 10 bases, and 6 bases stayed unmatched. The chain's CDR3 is CASSLDLATGEQFF. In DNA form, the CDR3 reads TGTGCCAGCAGCTTAGATTTAGCGACAGGGGAGCAGTTCTTC. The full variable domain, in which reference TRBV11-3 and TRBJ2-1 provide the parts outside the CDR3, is EAGVVQSPRYKIIEKKQPVAFWCNPISGHNTLYWYLQNLGQGPELLIRYENEEAVDDSQLPKDRFSAERLKGVDSTLKIQPAELGDSAVYLCASSLDLATGEQFFGPGTRLTVL.